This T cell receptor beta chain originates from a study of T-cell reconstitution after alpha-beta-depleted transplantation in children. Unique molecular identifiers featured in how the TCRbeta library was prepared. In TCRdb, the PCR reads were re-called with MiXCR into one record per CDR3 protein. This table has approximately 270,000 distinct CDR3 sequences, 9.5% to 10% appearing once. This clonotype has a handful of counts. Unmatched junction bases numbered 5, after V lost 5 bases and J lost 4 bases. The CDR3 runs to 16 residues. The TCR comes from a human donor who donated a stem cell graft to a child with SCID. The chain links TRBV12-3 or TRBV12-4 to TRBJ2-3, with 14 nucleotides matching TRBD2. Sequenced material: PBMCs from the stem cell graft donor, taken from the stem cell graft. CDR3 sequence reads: CASSPGTSGGSDTQYF. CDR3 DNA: TGTGCCAGCAGTCCTGGGACTAGCGGGGGATCAGATACGCAGTATTTT.